This T cell receptor (beta chain) was sequenced for a study of T cells after yellow fever vaccination. Germline V gene sequence: CDR1 LGHDT, CDR2 YNNKEL (reference sequence). Deletions cut 0 bases from V and 4 bases from J, with 12 bases between. CDR3 length equals 15 residues. TCRdb passed the 5' RACE reads through MiXCR, listing each CDR3 protein once. Among 85,000 to 100,000 distinct CDR3 sequences listed, under 7% were seen once. A word on this clonotype: Its antigen is as yet unknown.

Study-level results: One caveat is that FACS-sorted repertoires could contain abundant clonotypes contaminating from the bulk population. Although the secondary response was weaker, it peaked faster, at day 5 versus 15. A limited proportion of clonotypes was detected within both the CD4 and CD8 compartments. Most primary-vaccination clones reappeared after the booster (approximately 97% CD4, about 90% CD8).

The V gene is TRBV3-1, the J gene TRBJ2-5; no clear D. The sample in question was CD8+ T cells sorted from PBMCs, obtained 10 days after the yellow fever booster vaccination. This TCR came from a young man who received the YFV17D yellow fever vaccine. The CDR3 is CASSQDGIRGETQYF. CDR3 DNA sequence: TGTGCCAGCAGCCAAGATGGGATACGAGGAGAGACCCAGTACTTC.